This is a list of T cell receptor beta chains from one sample in a study of blood T cell repertoires in COVID-19. Clones were sequenced by immunoSEQ multiplex PCR, and TCRdb holds only the in-frame ones, with some missing. The table includes about 270,000 clones, about nine tenths detected once. The sample taken for sequencing was PBMCs or T cells enriched from blood (not recorded which). These receptors were taken from a man between 18 and 29 years old who had recovered from COVID-19. CDR3s include the opening cysteine and the closing phenylalanine or tryptophan. A D gene is named only where the DNA matches it firmly. Where a row states a size, it is once, few, many or the class of an expanded clone; other rows omit it.

J gene | D gene | V gene | clone size | CDR3 protein | CDR3 DNA
TRBJ1-2 | - | TRBV19 | - | CASSGARGLGGYTF | TGTGCCAGTAGTGGTGCCAGGGGCCTCGGTGGCTACACCTTC
TRBJ1-2 | - | TRBV6-5 | - | CASRAALLAGGYTF | TGTGCCAGCAGGGCTGCGCTCTTAGCTGGGGGCTACACCTTC
TRBJ1-5 | - | TRBV5-6 | few | CASSAGTSNSNQPQHF | TGTGCCAGCAGCGCTGGGACATCTAATAGCAATCAGCCCCAGCATTTT
TRBJ1-1 | - | TRBV5-1 | once | CASSTATNMNTEAFF | TGCGCCAGCAGCACCGCGACAAATATGAACACTGAAGCTTTCTTT
TRBJ2-5 | - | TRBV5-4 | few | CASSLAHGETQYF | TGTGCCAGCAGCTTGGCCCACGGAGAGACCCAGTACTTC
TRBJ1-1 | TRBD1 | TRBV11-1 | - | CASSPDRAEAFF | TGTGCCAGCAGCCCAGACAGGGCTGAAGCTTTCTTT
TRBJ2-5 | - | TRBV11-2 | - | CASSPGGLERQETQYF | TGTGCCAGCAGCCCAGGGGGACTAGAACGACAAGAGACCCAGTACTTC
TRBJ1-2 | - | TRBV29-1 | - | CSVEDPGTNYGYTF | TGCAGCGTTGAAGATCCAGGTACGAACTATGGCTACACCTTC
TRBJ2-6 | - | TRBV29-1 | - | CSVLQGEGSSGANVLTF | TGCAGCGTCCTACAGGGGGAGGGTTCCTCTGGGGCCAACGTCCTGACTTTC
TRBJ2-2 | TRBD2 | TRBV30 | - | CAWRKRENTGELFF | TGTGCCTGGAGGAAGCGGGAAAACACCGGGGAGCTGTTTTTT
TRBJ1-1 | - | TRBV19 | - | CASSPESELNTEAFF | TGTGCCAGTAGCCCCGAGTCGGAGTTGAACACTGAAGCTTTCTTT
TRBJ1-6 | TRBD1 | TRBV7-2 | - | CASSSPAGTGSNSPLHF | TGTGCCAGCAGCTCGCCCGCCGGGACAGGGTCGAATTCACCCCTCCACTTT
TRBJ1-2 | TRBD1 | TRBV30 | few | CAWSVLRTGGLGYTF | TGTGCCTGGAGTGTACTTCGGACAGGGGGCCTTGGCTACACCTTC